This T cell receptor beta chain was observed in a study of blood T cell repertoires in COVID-19. Looking at the study overall: Acute and convalescent COVID-19 specimens originated in the United States, Italy and Spain.

Germline-derived CDR1 and CDR2 are MNHEY and SVGAGI. The CDR3 totals 13 residues. V gave up 7 bases and J gave up 3 bases; unmatched junction bases: 5. In the original analysis: Quantification of nucleated cells was approximated via reference gene primer amplification. Assay used: immunoSEQ multiplex PCR; TCRdb lists only in-frame clones, some missing. V, J and clone size are taken as reported in that table, and D and trimming were inferred from the DNA itself. In the table there are fewer than 200,000 clones, around 74% of which are singletons. This clone was seen only a few times. V and J are TRBV6-5 and TRBJ1-1, with TRBD1 matching over 7 bases. Sample: peripheral blood. This clonotype was obtained from a woman of 80 years or more with acute or convalescent COVID-19. Here the CDR3 reads CASNRQGHTEAFF. Written as DNA, the CDR3 is TGTGCCAGCAATCGACAGGGACACACTGAAGCTTTCTTT.